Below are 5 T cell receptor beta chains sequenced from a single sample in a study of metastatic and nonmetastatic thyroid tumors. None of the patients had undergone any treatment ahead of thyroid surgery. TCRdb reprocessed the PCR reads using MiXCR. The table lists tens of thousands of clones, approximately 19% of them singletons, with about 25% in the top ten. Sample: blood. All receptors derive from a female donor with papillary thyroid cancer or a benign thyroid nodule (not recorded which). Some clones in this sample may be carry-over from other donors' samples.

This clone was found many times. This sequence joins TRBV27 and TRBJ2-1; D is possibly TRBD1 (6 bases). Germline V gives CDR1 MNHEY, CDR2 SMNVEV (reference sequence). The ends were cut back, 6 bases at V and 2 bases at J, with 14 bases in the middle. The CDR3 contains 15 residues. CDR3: CASRPNRDAYNEQFF. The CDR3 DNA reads TGTGCCAGCAGACCGAACAGGGATGCCTACAATGAGCAGTTCTTC.

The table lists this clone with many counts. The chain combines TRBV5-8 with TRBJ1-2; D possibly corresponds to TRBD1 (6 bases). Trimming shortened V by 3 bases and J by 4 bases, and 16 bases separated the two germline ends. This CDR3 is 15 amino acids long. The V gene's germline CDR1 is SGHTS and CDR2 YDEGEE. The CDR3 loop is CASSYPEGGVYGYTF. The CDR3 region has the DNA TGTGCCAGCAGCTACCCCGAAGGGGGGGTCTATGGCTACACCTTC.

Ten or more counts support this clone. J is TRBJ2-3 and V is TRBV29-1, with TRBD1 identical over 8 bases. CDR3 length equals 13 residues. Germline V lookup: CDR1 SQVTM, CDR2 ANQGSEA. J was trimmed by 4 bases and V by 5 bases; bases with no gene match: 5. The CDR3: CSVRTGWADTQYF. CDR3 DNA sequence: TGCAGCGTTAGGACAGGGTGGGCAGATACGCAGTATTTT.

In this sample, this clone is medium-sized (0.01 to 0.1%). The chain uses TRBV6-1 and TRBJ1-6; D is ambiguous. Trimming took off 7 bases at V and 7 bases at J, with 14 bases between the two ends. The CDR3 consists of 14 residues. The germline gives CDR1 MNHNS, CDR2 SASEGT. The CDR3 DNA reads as TGTGCCAGCAACTTCCGGCGAGGGAATTCACCCCTCCACTTT. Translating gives CASNFRRGNSPLHF.

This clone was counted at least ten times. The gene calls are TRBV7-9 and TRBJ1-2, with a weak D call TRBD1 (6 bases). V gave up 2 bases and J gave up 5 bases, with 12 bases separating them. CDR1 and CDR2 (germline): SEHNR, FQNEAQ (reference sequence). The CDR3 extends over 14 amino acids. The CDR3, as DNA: TGTGCCAGCAGCTTACCCCTGGACAGTTATGGCTACACCTTC. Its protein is CASSLPLDSYGYTF.